The rows below give T cell receptor beta chains drawn from one sample of a study of T cell responses to AZD1222 COVID-19 vaccine. Measured with immunoSEQ multiplex PCR; TCRdb has only the in-frame clones, and not every one. The sample lists 95,000 to 150,000 clones; around 87% were seen once. The sample in question was peripheral blood, obtained on day 0 of AZD1222 vaccination. The receptors here all came from an adult in good health. Both conserved end residues are trimmed from each CDR3. Fields, in order: J gene, CDR3 length, V gene, CDR3 protein.

>TRBJ2-5|15|TRBV11-2
ASSPRTSGRAGGTQY
>TRBJ2-2|13|TRBV6-5
ASTEFRGRTGELF
>TRBJ2-3|9|TRBV19
ASMGTDAQY
>TRBJ2-3|10|TRBV5-4
ASSLKTDTQY
>TRBJ1-2|11|TRBV28
ASSLGEVTGYT
>TRBJ2-1|15|TRBV10-3
AILVLAGLDSYNEQF
>TRBJ2-1|11|TRBV19
ASSSGRVNEQF
>TRBJ1-4|13|TRBV3-1/TRBV3-2
ASSQRGLAGEKLF
>TRBJ2-7|11|TRBV19
ASSPDTSYEQY
>TRBJ1-3|13|TRBV19
ASSTEALSGNTIY
>TRBJ2-6|14|TRBV28
ASSPWDNSGANVLT
>TRBJ2-5|12|TRBV7-9
ASTSGGFQETQY
>TRBJ1-1|13|TRBV14
ASSQEGGRFSEAF
>TRBJ2-3|12|TRBV9
ASSVVDSTDTQY
>TRBJ2-7|13|TRBV9
ASSLSFGPHYEQY
>TRBJ1-1|10|TRBV5-6
ASSLEWTEAF
>TRBJ1-6|12|TRBV5-1
ASSLDRAGSPLH
>TRBJ2-1|19|TRBV5-1
ASSLENPGLAVLSSYNEQF
>TRBJ1-5|13|TRBV6-5
ASSPRTGSNQPQH
>TRBJ1-2|12|TRBV28
ASSLIQQGEGYT
>TRBJ2-3|11|TRBV7-9
ASSPLGGGTQY
>TRBJ1-6|12|TRBV27
ASSLRGADSPLH
>TRBJ2-7|15|TRBV2
ASSRGSPGGVSYEQY
>TRBJ1-5|16|TRBV6-2/TRBV6-3
ASSYGAPLGYSNQPQH
>TRBJ2-2|13|TRBV5-1
ASSGQGANTGELF
>TRBJ1-2|13|TRBV7-2
ASSLAPVGPYGYT
>TRBJ2-7|12|TRBV9
ASRTGTGIYEQY
>TRBJ1-6|10|TRBV7-9
ASSLVNSPLH
>TRBJ2-6|15|TRBV7-9
ASSPDRGASGANVLT
>TRBJ2-7|14|TRBV9
ASSGPGQGMWYEQY
>TRBJ1-1|9|TRBV6-1
ASSPGAEAF
>TRBJ1-6|14|TRBV30
AWSGPPGAIRSPLH
>TRBJ2-7|12|TRBV28
ATEISGTSYEQY
>TRBJ1-3|15|TRBV5-1
ASSLGPGTSAGNTIY
>TRBJ2-7|12|TRBV11-2
ASALSGGPGEQY
>TRBJ2-5|15|TRBV5-4
ASSFEGSGREQETQY
>TRBJ1-2|9|TRBV19
AGSRGSGYT
>TRBJ1-1|10|TRBV6-5
ASRRGNTEAF
>TRBJ1-6|11|TRBV4-1
ASSQDSHSPLH